This passage covers 26 T cell receptor beta chains from one sample sequenced in a study of cytomegalovirus exposure and HLA in healthy donors. Primers included in the PCR were 60 Vbeta and 13 Jbeta primers. Data came from immunoSEQ multiplex PCR; TCRdb stores just in-frame clones and leaves some out. This sample has 120,000 to 150,000 clones; around 75% occur once, and the top ten carry roughly 2.9%. Sequenced sample: PBMCs. These receptors all come from a woman in her thirties in good health and CMV-seronegative.

The chain couples TRBV6-1 to TRBJ1-1; 8 bases are a match to TRBD1. The CDR3 length is 13 residues. V dropped 3 bases and J dropped 3; count of bases not matched to a gene: 0. Germline V gene data show CDR1 as MNHNS and CDR2 as SASEGT. CDR3 region: CASSEDRDTEAFF. The CDR3 DNA reads TGTGCCAGCAGTGAGGACAGGGACACTGAAGCTTTCTTT.

Comment on this clone: The junction shows a germline mismatch at one end, possibly a read error. The chain employs TRBV13 and TRBJ2-1; 7 bases are a match to TRBD2. Germline CDR1 and CDR2: PRHDT and FYEKMQ (reference sequence). This CDR3 is 13 amino acids long. The CDR3 DNA sequence: TGTGCCAGCAGCCTAGGCGGGAGCAATGAGCAGTTCTTC. As protein: CASSLGGSNEQFF.

The CDR3 bases are TGTGCCATCAGAGCACCCGGACAGAGCACTGAAGCTTTCTTT. Its translation is CAIRAPGQSTEAFF. The chain has TRBV10-3 and TRBJ1-1; perhaps TRBD1 as D (6 bases). V lost 6 bases and J lost 4, with 15 bases in between. Germline V gene lookup returns CDR1 ENHRY and CDR2 SYGVKD. The CDR3 covers 14 residues.

The chain combines TRBV18 with TRBJ2-7, with D tentatively TRBD1 (5 bases). The V gene lost 5 bases and the J gene lost 5 bases, with 13 bases spanning the gap. Germline CDR1 and CDR2: KGHSH and LQKENI. CDR3 length: 13 residues. CDR3 DNA sequence: TGTGCCAGCTCATTAGACAGTGCCGACGAGCAGTACTTC. Translating gives CASSLDSADEQYF.

The chain recombines TRBV5-6 with TRBJ2-7, with 8 bases aligning to TRBD2. CDR3 size: 15 residues. V shed 3 bases and J 3 bases; nucleotides not matched to a gene: 8. Germline V gene lookup returns CDR1 SGHDT and CDR2 YYEEEE. CDR3 coding DNA: TGTGCCAGCAGCTGGTCCGGGGGGGGAAACTACGAGCAGTACTTC. This translates into CASSWSGGGNYEQYF.

The rearrangement joins TRBV28 to TRBJ2-7, with 8 bases matching TRBD2. Germline-derived CDR1 and CDR2 are MDHEN and SYDVKM. This CDR3 region has 18 residues. V was clipped by 4 bases and J by 3 bases; unmatched bases: 17. CDR3 nucleotide sequence: TGTGCCAGCAGTTCGACGTTGCGACGACTAGCGCCATACTACGAGCAGTACTTC. Translated, it gives CASSSTLRRLAPYYEQYF.

This clone turned up a few times. V usage is TRBV4-1 and J usage is TRBJ1-4, with 12 bases aligning to TRBD1. V trimming: 4 bases; J trimming: 4 bases; junction bases outside the gene matches: 7. CDR1 is MGHRA and CDR2 is YSYEKL in the germline V gene. The CDR3 has 17 residues. CDR3 amino acids: CASSPRDRGRNNEKLFF. As DNA, the CDR3 is TGCGCCAGCAGCCCCCGGGACAGGGGGCGGAATAATGAAAAACTGTTTTTT.

CDR3 nucleotides: TGTGCCAGCAGCTTTCTCAGGACAGGGGGGGCCACTGAAGCTTTCTTT. Encoded protein: CASSFLRTGGATEAFF. The chain recombines TRBV7-8 with TRBJ1-1; 10 bases are a match to TRBD1. The V gene end was trimmed by 3 bases and the J gene end by 4 bases; junction bases not matched to a gene: 8. The CDR3 has 16 amino acids. CDR1 and CDR2 (germline): SGHVS, FQNEAQ.

As concerns this clone: One end of the junction is discordant with germline, which a read error may explain. CDR3 DNA sequence: TGTTCCAGCAGCTTAGGGATAGCCCAAACAATCTACAATGAGCAGTTCTTC. Translated: CSSSLGIAQTIYNEQFF. The chain carries TRBV7-9 and TRBJ2-1; D is uncertain. CDR1 and CDR2 (germline): SEHNR, FQNEAQ (reference sequence). The length of the CDR3 is 17 residues.

The V and J genes are TRBV18 and TRBJ2-1; D remains ambiguous. Germline V lookup: CDR1 KGHSH, CDR2 LQKENI. V gave up 1 base and J gave up 5 bases, with 9 bases separating them. The CDR3 totals 14 residues. The CDR3 region is CASSPLGENNEQFF. DNA of the CDR3: TGTGCCAGCTCACCACTAGGAGAAAACAATGAGCAGTTCTTC.

This chain uses TRBV2 with TRBJ2-3; the match to TRBD2 covers 7 bases. The CDR3 has 16 residues. Germline CDR1 SNHLY, CDR2 FYNNEI. V shed 6 bases and J 1 base; nucleotides not matched to a gene: 10. In nucleotides, the CDR3 is TGTGCCAGCAGGGTACGGGGAGGGATGGGCACAGATACGCAGTATTTT. Protein sequence: CASRVRGGMGTDTQYF.

The chain couples TRBV2 to TRBJ1-2; the D is unclear. CDR1 is SNHLY, CDR2 FYNNEI, per germline. V gave up 7 bases and J gave up 8 bases, with 8 bases separating them. The CDR3 runs 10 residues. The CDR3 DNA is TGTGCCAGCAAATATGAGGGCTACACCTTC. This sequence encodes CASKYEGYTF.

This rearrangement joins TRBV28 to TRBJ2-1; 13 nucleotides line up with TRBD2. Trimming removed 4 bases from V and 5 bases from J; junction bases left unmatched: 2. Germline V CDR1 and CDR2: MDHEN, SYDVKM. There are 15 residues in the CDR3. The CDR3 sequence is CASSSGLAGDNEQFF. Here the CDR3 DNA reads TGTGCCAGCAGTTCAGGACTAGCGGGAGACAATGAGCAGTTCTTC.

As for this clone: This CDR3 is also generated by other DNA sequences in the sample. The chain uses TRBV19 and TRBJ2-1, with TRBD2 identical over 8 bases. The CDR3 is 15 residues long. Germline V gives CDR1 LNHDA, CDR2 SQIVND (reference sequence). After removal of 3 bases from V and 4 bases from J, the junction contained 5 bases not matched to a gene. CDR3 protein: CASSILGGGYNEQFF. The CDR3 nucleotides read TGTGCCAGTAGTATCTTGGGCGGGGGGTACAATGAGCAGTTCTTC.

The chain carries TRBV11-2 and TRBJ2-5; D unclear. The J call may be mistaken, given a closer DNA end match to TRBJ2-7. Germline V gives CDR1 SGHAT, CDR2 FQNNGV. The CDR3 consists of 15 residues. The CDR3 region is CASSLARNPFYEQYF. The DNA of the CDR3 is TGTGCCAGCAGCTTAGCTAGAAACCCCTTCTACGAGCAGTACTTC.

This clone was seen more than once but under ten times. The J gene is TRBJ1-1, the V gene TRBV5-6, with TRBD1 matching 9 bases. CDR1 SGHDT and CDR2 YYEEEE come from the germline V gene. This CDR3 has 15 residues. V lost 2 bases, J lost 6 bases, and 8 bases stayed unmatched. CDR3 protein: CASSLTGGALAEAFF. The CDR3 coding sequence is TGTGCCAGCAGCTTAACAGGGGGCGCTTTGGCTGAAGCTTTCTTT.

The gene calls are TRBV11-2 and TRBJ1-2, with 8 nucleotides matching TRBD1. After removal of 1 base from V and 8 bases from J, the junction contained 12 bases not matched to a gene. The V gene's germline CDR1 is SGHAT and CDR2 FQNNGV. The CDR3 loop spans 16 amino acids. This CDR3 reads CASSLGQGTASGGYTF. CDR3 in DNA: TGTGCCAGCAGCTTAGGACAGGGGACCGCCTCTGGGGGCTACACCTTC.

On this clone: The junction differs from germline at one of its ends, possibly a read error. The V gene is TRBV7-9, the J gene TRBJ2-2; TRBD2 might be the D (5 bases). The CDR3 has 15 residues. In germline, CDR1 is SEHNR, CDR2 FQNEAQ (reference sequence). CDR3: CSSSFRPGYTGELFF. CDR3 coding DNA: TGTTCCAGCAGCTTCCGTCCGGGGTACACCGGGGAGCTGTTTTTT. The variable domain in full, with the rest retrieved from reference TRBV7-9 and TRBJ2-2, is DTGVSQNPRHKITKRGQNVTFRCDPISEHNRLYWYRQTLGQGPEFLTYFQNEAQLEKSRLLSDRFSAERPKGSFSTLEIQRTEQGDSAMYLCSSSFRPGYTGELFFGEGSRLTVL.

J is TRBJ2-1 and V is TRBV11-3; 10 bases are shared with TRBD2. The germline V gene has CDR1 SGHNT and CDR2 YENEEA. The trim removed 4 bases at V and 5 bases at J, leaving 14 bases unmatched. CDR3 size: 18 residues. The CDR3 nucleotides read TGTGCCAGCAGCTCGGCCGGAGGGAGCGGGGGGGGAGACAATGAGCAGTTCTTC. It is translated as CASSSAGGSGGGDNEQFF.

A remark on this clone: Additional DNA sequences in this sample encode the identical CDR3. The J gene is TRBJ1-1, the V gene TRBV5-1; the D gene is possibly TRBD1 (5 bases). There are 14 residues in the CDR3. Germline V gene data show CDR1 as SGHRS and CDR2 as YFSETQ. V shed 0 bases and J shed 3 bases, with 9 bases lying between them. CDR3 sequence reads: CASSLGGADTEAFF. The CDR3 nucleotides are TGCGCCAGCAGCTTGGGGGGCGCGGACACTGAAGCTTTCTTT.

The V and J genes are TRBV19 and TRBJ2-2, with 7 nucleotides matching TRBD2. The V gene end was trimmed by 4 bases and the J gene end by 1 base; junction bases not matched to a gene: 3. Germline values: CDR1 LNHDA, CDR2 SQIVND (reference sequence). This CDR3 is built from 15 residues. CDR3 in DNA: TGTGCCAGTAGTACCTTAGCGGGGAACACCGGGGAGCTGTTTTTT. Translated: CASSTLAGNTGELFF.

J is TRBJ1-5 and V is TRBV5-8; TRBD1 matches at 7 bases. The germline CDR1 and CDR2 sequences are SGHTS and YDEGEE. Trimming cost V 2 bases and J 1 base; bases outside gene matches: 3. CDR3 size: 15 residues. The CDR3 DNA reads as TGTGCCAGCAGCTTTCACAGGGGAAGCAATCAGCCCCAGCATTTT. Amino acids: CASSFHRGSNQPQHF. The variable domain in full, completed from reference TRBV5-8 and TRBJ1-5, reads EAGVTQSPTHLIKTRGQQATLRCSPISGHTSVYWYQQALGLGLQFLLWYDEGEERNRGNFPPRFSGRQFPNYSSELNVNALELEDSALYLCASSFHRGSNQPQHFGDGTRLSIL.

The chain joins TRBV2 to TRBJ1-6, with TRBD1 as a possible D gene (6 bases). The CDR3 loop spans 13 amino acids. V was cut by 7 bases and J by 9 bases, with 13 bases left in between. Per the germline V gene, CDR1 is SNHLY and CDR2 is FYNNEI. The CDR3 DNA reads as TGTGCCAGCAAGTCAGGGGTGTCTTCACCCCTCCACTTT. Translation: CASKSGVSSPLHF.

This rearrangement joins TRBV7-3 to TRBJ1-2, with 8 nucleotides matching TRBD1. From germline, CDR1 is SGHTA and CDR2 FQGTGA. V lost 2 bases and J lost 9; bases outside the gene matches: 2. The CDR3 is 12 residues long. The DNA for the CDR3 is TGTGCCAGCAGCTTAGACAGGGGCCGCTACACCTTC. Amino acids: CASSLDRGRYTF.

The chain recombines TRBV30 with TRBJ1-2; TRBD1 matches at 7 bases. J was trimmed by 8 bases and V by 5 bases; bases with no gene match: 8. Germline V gene sequence: CDR1 GTSNPN, CDR2 SVGIG (reference sequence). The CDR3 has 12 amino acids. CDR3 loop: CAWLQGSGGYTF. The CDR3 nucleotides are TGTGCCTGGCTACAGGGGTCGGGGGGCTACACCTTC.

This clone has just one count. V is TRBV7-8 and J is TRBJ2-7; 9 bases match TRBD1. This CDR3 has 16 amino acids. Trimming at V came to 2 bases and at J to 3 bases, leaving 8 bases not matched to a gene. Per germline, CDR1 SGHVS and CDR2 FQNEAQ. CDR3 nucleotides: TGTGCCAGCAGCTTATCGCCCGGACAGGGGCACTACGAGCAGTACTTC. It translates to CASSLSPGQGHYEQYF.